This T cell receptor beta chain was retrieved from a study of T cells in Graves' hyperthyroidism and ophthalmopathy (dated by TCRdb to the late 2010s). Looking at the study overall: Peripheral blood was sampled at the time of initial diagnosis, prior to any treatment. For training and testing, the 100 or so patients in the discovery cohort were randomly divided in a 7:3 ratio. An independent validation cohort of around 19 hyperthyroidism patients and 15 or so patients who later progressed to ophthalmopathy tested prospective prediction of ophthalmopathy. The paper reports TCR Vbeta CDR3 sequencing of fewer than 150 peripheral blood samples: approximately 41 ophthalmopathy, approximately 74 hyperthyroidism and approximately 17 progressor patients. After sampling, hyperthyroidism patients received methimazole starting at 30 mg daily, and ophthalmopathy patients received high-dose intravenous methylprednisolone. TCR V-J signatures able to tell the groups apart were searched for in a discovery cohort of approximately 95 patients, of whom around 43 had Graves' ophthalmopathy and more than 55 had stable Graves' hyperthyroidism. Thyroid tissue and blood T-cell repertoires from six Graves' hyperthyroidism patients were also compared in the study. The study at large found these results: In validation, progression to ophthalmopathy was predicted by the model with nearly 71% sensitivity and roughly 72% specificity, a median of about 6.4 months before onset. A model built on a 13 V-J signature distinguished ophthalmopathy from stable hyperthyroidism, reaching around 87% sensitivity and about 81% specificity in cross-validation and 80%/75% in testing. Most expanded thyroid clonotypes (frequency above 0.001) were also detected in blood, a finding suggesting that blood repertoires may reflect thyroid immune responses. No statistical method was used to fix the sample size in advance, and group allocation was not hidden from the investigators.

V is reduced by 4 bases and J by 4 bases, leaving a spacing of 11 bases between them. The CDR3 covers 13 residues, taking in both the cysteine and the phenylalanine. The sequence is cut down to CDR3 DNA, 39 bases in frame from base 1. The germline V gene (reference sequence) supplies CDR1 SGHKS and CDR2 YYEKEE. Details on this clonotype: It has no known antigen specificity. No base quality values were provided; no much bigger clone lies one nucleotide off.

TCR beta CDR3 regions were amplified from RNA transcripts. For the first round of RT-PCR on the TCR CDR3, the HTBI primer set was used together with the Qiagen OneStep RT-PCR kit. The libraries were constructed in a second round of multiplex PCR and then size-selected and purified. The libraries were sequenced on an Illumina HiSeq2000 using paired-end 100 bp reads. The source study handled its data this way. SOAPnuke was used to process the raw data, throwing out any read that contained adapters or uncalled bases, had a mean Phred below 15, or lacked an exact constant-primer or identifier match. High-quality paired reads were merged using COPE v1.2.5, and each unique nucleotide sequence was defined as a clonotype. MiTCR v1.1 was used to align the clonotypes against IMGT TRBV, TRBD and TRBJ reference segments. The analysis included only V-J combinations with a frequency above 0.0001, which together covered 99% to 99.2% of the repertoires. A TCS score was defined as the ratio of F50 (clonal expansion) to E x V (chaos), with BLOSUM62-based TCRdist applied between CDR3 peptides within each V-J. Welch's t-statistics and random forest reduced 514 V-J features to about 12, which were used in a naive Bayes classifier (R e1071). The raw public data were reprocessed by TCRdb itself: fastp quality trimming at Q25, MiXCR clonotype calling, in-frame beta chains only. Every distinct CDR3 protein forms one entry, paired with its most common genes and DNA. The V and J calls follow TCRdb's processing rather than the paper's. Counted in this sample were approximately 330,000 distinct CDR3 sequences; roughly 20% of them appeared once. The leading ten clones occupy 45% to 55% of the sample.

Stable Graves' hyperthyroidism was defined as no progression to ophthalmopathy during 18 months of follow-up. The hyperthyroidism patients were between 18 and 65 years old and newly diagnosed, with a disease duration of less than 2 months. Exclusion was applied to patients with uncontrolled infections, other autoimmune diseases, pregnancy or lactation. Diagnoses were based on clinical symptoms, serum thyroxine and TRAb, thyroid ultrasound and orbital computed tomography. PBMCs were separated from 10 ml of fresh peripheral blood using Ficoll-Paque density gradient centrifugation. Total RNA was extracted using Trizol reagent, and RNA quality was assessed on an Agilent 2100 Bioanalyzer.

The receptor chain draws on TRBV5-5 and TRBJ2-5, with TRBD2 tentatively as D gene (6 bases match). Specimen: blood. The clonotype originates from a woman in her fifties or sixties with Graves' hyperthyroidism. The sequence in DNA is TGTGCCAGCAGCACCGTCGGGGGAGAGACCCAGTACTTC. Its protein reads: CASSTVGGETQYF.